This T cell receptor beta chain comes out of a study of T cell repertoires in cytomegalovirus infection (dated by TCRdb to between 2018 and 2021). For context, the study as a whole: Recently identified HLA-C-restricted CMV epitopes, whose presentation resists viral immunomodulation, were targeted by peptide stimulations together with well-studied HLA-B-restricted epitopes. Because public TCR beta signatures pointed to carriage of CMV infection together with the matching HLA type, the HLA type of each donor mattered for the analysis.

The treatment or condition label corresponds to: in vitro stimulation with specific CMV peptide epitopes to enrich CMV-specific T cells. This clonotype occurred a few times. The antigen it binds to is not known. No base quality values were provided; no much bigger clone lies one nucleotide off. V loses 2 bases at its end and J loses 10 bases; junction bases beyond the gene matches: 5. Looking up the germline V gene yields CDR1 MDHEN and CDR2 SYDVKM. Taken from cysteine to phenylalanine, the CDR3 has 13 residues. Just the 39-base CDR3 DNA is kept, in frame starting at base 1. The research as a whole found: In the ex vivo response, HLA-C-restricted CMV-specific TCR beta clonotypes were dominant, and in two of eight donors the single most frequent clonotype came from this HLA-C-restricted group. In both this cohort and an independent cohort of a few hundred donors, the cumulative frequency of public TCR beta family members distinguished carriers of CMV infection plus the relevant HLA type.

Sequencing was performed on an Illumina HiSeq 1500. TCRdb trimmed public reads at Q25 via fastp, called clones via MiXCR and kept in-frame beta chains. Each entry is one CDR3 protein sequence, shown with its most common DNA and genes. Here the sample has some 500,000 distinct CDR3 sequences; roughly a third occur a single time. The ten largest clones add up to roughly 15% of the sample. The specimen was cultured PBMCs, collected from culture after CMV antigen stimulation. The source is a human donor in good health (CMV status not recorded). Some clones in this sample may be carry-over from other donors' samples. The chain employs TRBV28 and TRBJ2-1; TRBD2 agrees with 7 junctional bases. The CDR3 region has the sequence CASSLGREDEQFF. The DNA sequence is given as TGTGCCAGCAGTTTAGGTCGGGAGGACGAGCAGTTCTTC.